This TCR beta chain appears in the sequencing data of a study of post-analysis software for immune sequencing data. At the level of the study: The disease courses spanned relapsing-remitting, secondary progressive and progressive-relapsing forms of multiple sclerosis.

General study results and limits: Co-batched samples clustered tightly together by F measure. TRBV5-6, TRBV5-1 and TRBV20-1 were among four or five TRBV segments more frequent in patients than controls.

Concerning this clonotype itself: Antigen specificity is unknown.

The CDR3 totals 15 residues. V was shortened by 6 bases and J by 11 bases, with 25 bases between the two germline ends. Germline loops: CDR1 MDHEN, CDR2 SYDVKM. Built from TCR beta cDNA, the libraries had unique molecular identifiers in them. Researchers reported roughly 0.5 million cDNA molecules coming from approximately 1 to 10 million T cells. Via MiXCR, TCRdb re-called the PCR reads, giving one row per CDR3 protein. Of around 440,000 distinct CDR3 sequences listed, roughly 45% are singletons. The sequence was obtained from a girl under 18 with multiple sclerosis. V gene TRBV28 combines with J gene TRBJ2-5; tentative D call: TRBD2 (7 bases). Sequencing was done on a sample of blood. CDR3 sequence reads: CASRVLREGVGEQYF. The CDR3 DNA follows: TGTGCCAGCAGAGTCCTCAGGGAGGGGGTGGGAGAGCAGTACTTC. The full variable domain, with the rest looked up from reference TRBV28 and TRBJ2-5, is DVKVTQSSRYLVKRTGEKVFLECVQDMDHENMFWYRQDPGLGLRLIYFSYDVKMKEKGDIPEGYSVSREKKERFSLILESASTNQTSMYLCASRVLREGVGEQYFGPGTRLLVL.